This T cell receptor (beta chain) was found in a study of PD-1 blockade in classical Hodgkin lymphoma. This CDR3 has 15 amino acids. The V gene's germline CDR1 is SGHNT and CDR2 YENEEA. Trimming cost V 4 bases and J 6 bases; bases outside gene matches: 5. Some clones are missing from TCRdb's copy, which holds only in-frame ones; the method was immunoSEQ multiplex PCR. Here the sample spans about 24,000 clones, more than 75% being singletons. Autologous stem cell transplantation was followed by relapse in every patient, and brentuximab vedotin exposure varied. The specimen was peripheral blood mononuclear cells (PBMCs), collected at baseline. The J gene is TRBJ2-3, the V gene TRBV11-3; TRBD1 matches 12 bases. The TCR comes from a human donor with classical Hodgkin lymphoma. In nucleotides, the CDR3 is TGTGCCAGCAGCTCCGGGACAGGGGGCGAGGATACGCAGTATTTT. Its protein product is CASSSGTGGEDTQYF.